One and the same sample provided the 5 T cell receptor beta chains below, sequenced in a study of CD8+CD57+ T cells in acquired aplastic anemia. Genomic DNA templated the TCR beta VDJ and CDR3 profiling. A single record per CDR3 protein comes from TCRdb applying MiXCR to the reads. Here the sample spans about 190,000 distinct CDR3 sequences, around 47% being singletons. CD8+CD57+ cell expansion had been shown by flow cytometry in patients chosen for sequencing. Sequenced input: sorted CD4+, CD8+, or CD8+CD57+ T cells (not recorded which) from PBMCs. Receptor source: a human donor with aplastic anemia.

Comment on this clonotype: A clone one base away is much larger, so this may be a read error. The J gene is TRBJ1-6, the V gene TRBV7-6; D unclear. The CDR3 is made up of 15 amino acids. The V and J ends lost 8 bases and 3 bases respectively, with 14 bases between them. The germline gives CDR1 SGHVS, CDR2 FNYEAQ. CDR3 DNA: TGTGCCAGCCGTTACGAGGGAAGCTATAATTCACCCCTCCACTTT. Protein product: CASRYEGSYNSPLHF.

The DNA of the CDR3 is TGTGCCACCAGTGACACCGAAGCGGAGTACAATGAGCAGTTCTTC. As protein: CATSDTEAEYNEQFF. The chain recombines TRBV24-1 with TRBJ2-1, with D tentatively TRBD2 (5 bases). V was cut by 4 bases and J by 4 bases, with 13 bases left in between. This CDR3 is 15 amino acids long. CDR1 is KGHDR and CDR2 is SFDVKD in the germline V gene.

This clonotype was seen at least ten times. V gene TRBV24-1 combines with J gene TRBJ2-1, with 10 positions matching TRBD1. CDR3 size: 18 residues. Germline trimming cut 4 bases from V and 8 bases from J; bases unmatched to any gene: 16. Germline V gene sequence: CDR1 KGHDR, CDR2 SFDVKD. CDR3 sequence (DNA): TGTGCCACCAGTGACCCCGGGACAGGGGTTTTAATTAGGGATGAGCAGTTCTTC. Translating it yields CATSDPGTGVLIRDEQFF.

This clonotype was counted between two and nine times. V and J are TRBV10-3 and TRBJ1-1, with 8 bases lining up with TRBD1. V dropped 3 bases and J dropped 4; count of bases not matched to a gene: 4. Looked up from germline, CDR1 is ENHRY and CDR2 is SYGVKD. CDR3 length: 14 amino acids. The CDR3 here is CAISDRGRPTEAFF. CDR3 coding DNA: TGTGCCATCAGTGACAGGGGGCGACCCACTGAAGCTTTCTTT.

This clonotype was picked up many times. The rearrangement uses TRBV7-9 and TRBJ1-2; the D is unclear. V was trimmed by 5 bases and J by 2 bases, leaving 6 bases between them. This CDR3 is built from 12 residues. The V gene's germline CDR1 is SEHNR and CDR2 FQNEAQ (reference sequence). The DNA of the CDR3 is TGTGCCAGCAGCCGGGAGAACTATGGCTACACCTTC. Its translation: CASSRENYGYTF.